This T cell receptor beta chain was profiled in a study of control samples from healthy donors and cancer patients. Clones were read by immunoSEQ multiplex PCR, and TCRdb kept only the in-frame ones, dropping some. The profile shows 260,000 or so clones, roughly 87% of them singletons. Sequencing used PBMCs. The clonotype comes from a woman aged 55-69 years with lung cancer.

The CDR3: CASRLTSGDTGELFF. In nucleotides, the CDR3 is TGTGCCAGCAGGCTGACTAGCGGGGACACCGGGGAGCTGTTTTTT. J is TRBJ2-2 and V is TRBV5-4, with 11 bases that match TRBD2. Germline V gene lookup returns CDR1 SGHNT and CDR2 YYREEE (reference sequence). CDR3 length: 15 residues. The junction had 3 bases not matched to a gene; V was cut back by 5 bases and J by 3 bases.